This T cell receptor (beta chain) was obtained from a study of CD8 T cells in Susac syndrome. RNA was extracted with the RNeasy kit, and a quantity of roughly 0.5 to 1 ug was reverse transcribed using random hexamers. Each CDR3 protein gets one entry after TCRdb re-called the immunoSEQ multiplex PCR reads with MiXCR. The sample includes 95,000 to 150,000 distinct CDR3 sequences, 85% to 95% seen only once; the top ten take 0.25% to 0.3%. Germline CDR1 and CDR2: SGHTA and FQGNSA. V lost 1 base to trimming and J lost 4 bases, with 19 bases between them. CDR3 length equals 17 residues. The rearrangement uses TRBV7-2 and TRBJ2-5, with D perhaps matching TRBD1 (7 bases). Sequencing was performed on CD8+ T cells from PBMCs. This clonotype was obtained from a human donor with Susac syndrome. In DNA form, the CDR3 reads TGTGCCAGCAGCTTAGTCGGGAGCCAGGGGGGTCCAGAGACCCAGTACTTC. Its protein product is CASSLVGSQGGPETQYF.